This section outlines one T cell receptor beta chain sequence together with its context. Its antigen is as yet unknown. This entry comes from a study of T cell responses to AZD1222 COVID-19 vaccine. Study-wide findings and caveats: Clonal diversity was possibly underestimated; the donors were predominantly white British and more often female. At baseline, seropositivity was found in only a handful of AZD1222 recipients. Nearly half of the spike-specific TCRs reportedly recognize variant regions that carry no mutations. With two AZD1222 doses given, Spike-specific TCR breadth and depth both rose.

Measured with immunoSEQ multiplex PCR; TCRdb has only the in-frame clones, and not every one. Counted here are some 80,000 clones, more than 90% occurring once; the ten biggest clones make up over 4.5%. The CDR3 sequence is 13 residues long. The ends were cut back, 0 bases at V and 5 bases at J, with 7 bases in the middle. CDR1 is SGHTA and CDR2 is FQGNSA in the germline V gene. The V call is TRBV7-2, the J call TRBJ2-5; tentative D call: TRBD2 (6 bases). The sequence was collected from an adult in good health. The sequences come from peripheral blood, collected on day 0 of AZD1222 vaccination. The CDR3 sequence: CASSLAGRETQYF. The CDR3 DNA reads TGTGCCAGCAGCTTAGCAGGGAGGGAGACCCAGTACTTC.